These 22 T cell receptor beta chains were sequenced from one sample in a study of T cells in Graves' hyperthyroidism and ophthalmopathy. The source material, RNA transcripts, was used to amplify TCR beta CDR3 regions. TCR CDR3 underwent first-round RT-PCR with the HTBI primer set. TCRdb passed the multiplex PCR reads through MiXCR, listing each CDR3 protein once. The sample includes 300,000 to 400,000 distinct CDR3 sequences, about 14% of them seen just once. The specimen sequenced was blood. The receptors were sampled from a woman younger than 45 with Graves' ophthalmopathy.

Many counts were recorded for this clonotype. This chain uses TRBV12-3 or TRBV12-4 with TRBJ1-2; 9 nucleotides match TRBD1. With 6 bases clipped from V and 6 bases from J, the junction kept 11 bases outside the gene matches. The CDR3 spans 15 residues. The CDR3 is CASSQRGQGSNGYTF. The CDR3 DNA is TGTGCCAGCAGCCAAAGGGGACAGGGTTCAAATGGCTACACCTTC.

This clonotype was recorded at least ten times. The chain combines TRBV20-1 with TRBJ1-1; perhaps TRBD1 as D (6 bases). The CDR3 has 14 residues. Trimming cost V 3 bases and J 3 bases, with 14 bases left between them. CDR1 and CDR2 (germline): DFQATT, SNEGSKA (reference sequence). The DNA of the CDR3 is TGCAGTGCTAGGCGGGGGGCCGGGGACACTGAAGCTTTCTTT. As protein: CSARRGAGDTEAFF.

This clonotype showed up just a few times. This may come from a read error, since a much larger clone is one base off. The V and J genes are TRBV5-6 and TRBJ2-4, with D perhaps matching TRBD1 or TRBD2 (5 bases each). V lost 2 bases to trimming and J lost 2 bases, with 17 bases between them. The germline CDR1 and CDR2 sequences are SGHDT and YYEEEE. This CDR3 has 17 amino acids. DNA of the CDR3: TGTGCCAGCAGCTTTCAAGGTGGCCTGGGACCCAAAAACATTCAGTACTTC. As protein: CASSFQGGLGPKNIQYF.

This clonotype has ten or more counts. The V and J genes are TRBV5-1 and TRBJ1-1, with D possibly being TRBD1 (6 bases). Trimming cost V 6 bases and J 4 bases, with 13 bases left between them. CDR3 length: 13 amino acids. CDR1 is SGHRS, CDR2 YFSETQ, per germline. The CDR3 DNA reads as TGCGCCAGCAACTTAGGACAGTCCACTGAAGCTTTCTTT. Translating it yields CASNLGQSTEAFF.

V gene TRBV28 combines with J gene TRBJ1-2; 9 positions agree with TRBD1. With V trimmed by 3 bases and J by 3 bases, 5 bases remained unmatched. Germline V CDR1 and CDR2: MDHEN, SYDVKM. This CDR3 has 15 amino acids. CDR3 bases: TGTGCCAGCAGTTTTTCGGGACAGGGCCACTATGGCTACACCTTC. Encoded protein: CASSFSGQGHYGYTF.

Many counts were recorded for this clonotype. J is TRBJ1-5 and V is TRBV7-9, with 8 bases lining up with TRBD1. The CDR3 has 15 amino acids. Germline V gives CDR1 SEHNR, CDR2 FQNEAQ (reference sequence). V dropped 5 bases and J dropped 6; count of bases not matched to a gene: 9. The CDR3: CASSTTGTGAQPQHF. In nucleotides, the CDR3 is TGTGCCAGCAGCACTACCGGGACAGGCGCTCAGCCCCAGCATTTT. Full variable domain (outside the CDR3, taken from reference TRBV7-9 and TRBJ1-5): DTGVSQNPRHKITKRGQNVTFRCDPISEHNRLYWYRQTLGQGPEFLTYFQNEAQLEKSRLLSDRFSAERPKGSFSTLEIQRTEQGDSAMYLCASSTTGTGAQPQHFGDGTRLSIL.

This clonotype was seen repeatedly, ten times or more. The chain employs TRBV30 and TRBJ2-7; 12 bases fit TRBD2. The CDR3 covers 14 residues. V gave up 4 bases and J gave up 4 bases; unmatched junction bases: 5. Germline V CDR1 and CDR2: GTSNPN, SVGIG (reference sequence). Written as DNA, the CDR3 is TGTGCCTGGATTCGAACTAGCGGGGGGTACGAGCAGTACTTC. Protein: CAWIRTSGGYEQYF.

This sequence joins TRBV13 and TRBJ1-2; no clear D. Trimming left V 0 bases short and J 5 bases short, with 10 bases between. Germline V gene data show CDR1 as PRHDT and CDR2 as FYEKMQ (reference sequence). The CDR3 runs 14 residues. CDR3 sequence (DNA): TGTGCCAGCAGCTTAGGCAGCCTGATGTATGGCTACACCTTC. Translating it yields CASSLGSLMYGYTF.

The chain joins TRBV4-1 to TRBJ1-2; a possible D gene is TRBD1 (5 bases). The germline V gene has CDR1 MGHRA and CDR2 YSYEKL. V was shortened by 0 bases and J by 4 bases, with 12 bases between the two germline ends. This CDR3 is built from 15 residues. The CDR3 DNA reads TGCGCCAGCAGCCAAGATTCGGCAGGGACCTATGGCTACACCTTC. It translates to CASSQDSAGTYGYTF.

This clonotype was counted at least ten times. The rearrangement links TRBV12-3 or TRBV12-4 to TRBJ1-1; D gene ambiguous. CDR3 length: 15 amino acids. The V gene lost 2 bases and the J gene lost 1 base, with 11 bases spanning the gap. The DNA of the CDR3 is TGTGCCAGCAGTTTATGGTCAGGCCCGAACACTGAAGCTTTCTTT. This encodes CASSLWSGPNTEAFF.

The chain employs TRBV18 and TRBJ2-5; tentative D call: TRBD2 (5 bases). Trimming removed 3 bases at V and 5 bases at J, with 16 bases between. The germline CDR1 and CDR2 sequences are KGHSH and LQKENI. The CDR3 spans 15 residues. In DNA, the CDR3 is TGTGCCAGCTCACCGTCGACGTCCAGAGGGGAGACCCAGTACTTC. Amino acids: CASSPSTSRGETQYF.

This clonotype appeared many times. The CDR3 protein is CSARAATNSYEQYF. DNA for the CDR3: TGCAGTGCTAGAGCAGCGACTAACTCCTACGAGCAGTACTTC. The gene calls are TRBV20-1 and TRBJ2-7, with D maybe TRBD2 (5 bases). The CDR3 covers 14 residues. Germline V CDR1 and CDR2: DFQATT, SNEGSKA (reference sequence). Trimming left V 1 base short and J 0 bases short, with 10 bases between.

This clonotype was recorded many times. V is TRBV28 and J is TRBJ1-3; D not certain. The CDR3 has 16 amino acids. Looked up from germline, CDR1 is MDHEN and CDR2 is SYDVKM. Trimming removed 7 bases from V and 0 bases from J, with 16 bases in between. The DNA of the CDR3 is TGTGCCAGCACCTCGTGGGATCCTAACTCTGGAAACACCATATATTTT. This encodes CASTSWDPNSGNTIYF. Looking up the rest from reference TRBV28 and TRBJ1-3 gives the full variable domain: DVKVTQSSRYLVKRTGEKVFLECVQDMDHENMFWYRQDPGLGLRLIYFSYDVKMKEKGDIPEGYSVSREKKERFSLILESASTNQTSMYLCASTSWDPNSGNTIYFGEGSWLTVV.

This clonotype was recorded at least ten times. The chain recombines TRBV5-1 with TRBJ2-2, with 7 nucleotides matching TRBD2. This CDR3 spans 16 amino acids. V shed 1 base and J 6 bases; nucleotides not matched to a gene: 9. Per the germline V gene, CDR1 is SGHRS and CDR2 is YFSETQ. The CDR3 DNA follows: TGCGCCAGCAGCTTGACGTCTAGCGGTGCAGCCGGGGAGCTGTTTTTT. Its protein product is CASSLTSSGAAGELFF.

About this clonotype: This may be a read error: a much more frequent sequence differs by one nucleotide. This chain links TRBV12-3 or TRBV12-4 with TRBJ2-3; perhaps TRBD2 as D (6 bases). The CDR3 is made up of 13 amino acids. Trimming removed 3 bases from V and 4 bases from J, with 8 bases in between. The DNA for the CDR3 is TGTGCCAGCAGTTTCCGGGACTCAGATACGCAGTATTTT. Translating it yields CASSFRDSDTQYF.

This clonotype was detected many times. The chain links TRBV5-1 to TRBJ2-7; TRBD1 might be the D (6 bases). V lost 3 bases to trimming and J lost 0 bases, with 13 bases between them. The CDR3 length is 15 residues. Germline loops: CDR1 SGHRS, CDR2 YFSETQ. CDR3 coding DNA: TGCGCCAGCAGCTCGACCCGGGACAACTCCTACGAGCAGTACTTC. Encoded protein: CASSSTRDNSYEQYF.

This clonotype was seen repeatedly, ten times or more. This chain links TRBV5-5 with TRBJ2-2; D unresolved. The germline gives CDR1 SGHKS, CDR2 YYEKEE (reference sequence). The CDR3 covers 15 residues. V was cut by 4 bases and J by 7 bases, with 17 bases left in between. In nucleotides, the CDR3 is TGTGCCAGCAGCCATAGGTTAAGTGGCAACGGGGAGCTGTTTTTT. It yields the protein CASSHRLSGNGELFF.

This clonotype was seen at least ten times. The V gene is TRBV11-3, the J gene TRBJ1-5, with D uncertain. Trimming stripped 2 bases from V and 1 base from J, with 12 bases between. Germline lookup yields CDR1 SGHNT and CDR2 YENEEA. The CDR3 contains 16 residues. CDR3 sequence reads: CASSLRFPRSNQPQHF. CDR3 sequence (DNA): TGTGCCAGCAGCTTACGTTTCCCTCGAAGCAATCAGCCCCAGCATTTT.

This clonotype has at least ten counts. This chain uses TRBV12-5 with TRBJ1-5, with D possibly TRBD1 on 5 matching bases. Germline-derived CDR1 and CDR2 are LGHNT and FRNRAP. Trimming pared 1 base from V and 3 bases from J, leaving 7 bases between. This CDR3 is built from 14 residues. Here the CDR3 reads CASGLGQLNQPQHF. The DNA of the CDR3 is TGTGCTAGTGGTTTGGGACAGCTCAATCAGCCCCAGCATTTT. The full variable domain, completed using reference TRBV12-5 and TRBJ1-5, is DARVTQTPRHKVTEMGQEVTMRCQPILGHNTVFWYRQTMMQGLELLAYFRNRAPLDDSGMPKDRFSAEMPDATLATLKIQPSEPRDSAVYFCASGLGQLNQPQHFGDGTRLSIL.

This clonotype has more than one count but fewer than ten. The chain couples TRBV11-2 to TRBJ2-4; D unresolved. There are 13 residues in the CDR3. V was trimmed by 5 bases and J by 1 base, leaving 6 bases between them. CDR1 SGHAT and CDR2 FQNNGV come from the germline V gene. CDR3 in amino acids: CASSPEAKNIQYF. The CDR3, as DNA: TGTGCCAGCAGCCCTGAGGCCAAAAACATTCAGTACTTC.

CDR3 nucleotides: TGTGCCAGCAGCCACGACAGAGGCACAGATACGCAGTATTTT. Its translation: CASSHDRGTDTQYF. V is TRBV9 and J is TRBJ2-3; D is perhaps TRBD1 (5 bases). CDR1 is SGDLS and CDR2 is YYNGEE in the germline V gene. The CDR3 length is 14 residues. V gave up 4 bases and J gave up 1 base, with 10 bases separating them.

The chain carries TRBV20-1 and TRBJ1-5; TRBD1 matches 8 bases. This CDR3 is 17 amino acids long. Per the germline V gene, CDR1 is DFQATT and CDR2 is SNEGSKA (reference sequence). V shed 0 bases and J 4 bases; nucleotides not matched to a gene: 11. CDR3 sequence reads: CSARDPGTGNRNQPQHF. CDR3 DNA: TGCAGTGCTAGAGACCCCGGGACAGGAAACCGGAATCAGCCCCAGCATTTT.